This T cell receptor beta chain was captured by sequencing in a study of cytomegalovirus exposure and HLA in healthy donors. Looking at the study overall: A later analysis reported the approximately 120 validation repertoires used the same platform as the approximately 650 first-cohort repertoires.

Trimming removed 0 bases at V and 0 bases at J, with 9 bases between. Germline V gene sequence: CDR1 MNHEY, CDR2 SVGAGI. The CDR3 has 15 amino acids. The protocol was immunoSEQ multiplex PCR, while the TCRdb copy is restricted to in-frame clones and leaves out a portion. The repertoire holds about 250,000 clones, with just under 90% as singletons. A roughly 120-subject validation cohort, separate from the approximately 670-subject first cohort, supplied the donors. This receptor was identified in a man aged 18 to 35 in good health and CMV-seronegative. This rearrangement joins TRBV6-5 to TRBJ2-7; D call uncertain. Sequencing was carried out using PBMCs. The CDR3 reads CASSYSIMSSYEQYF. The CDR3 region has the DNA TGTGCCAGCAGTTACTCGATTATGAGCTCCTACGAGCAGTACTTC.